This T cell receptor beta chain was recorded in a study of blood T cells in healthy people across ages. General study points: Comparison with aged donors showed that long-lived donors had more naive CD4+ cells and higher diversity. Roughly linear declines in TCR beta diversity per million T cells occurred with age.

Sample-barcoded 5' priming and a J-beta primer mix drove a second PCR of roughly 7 to 11 cycles. Using its own MiXCR run on the 5' RACE reads, TCRdb lists one record per CDR3 protein. This sample has some 1.8 million distinct CDR3 sequences, with around 42% found just once. The germline V gene has CDR1 SGHRS and CDR2 YFSETQ. V dropped 3 bases and J dropped 0 bases, with 17 bases sitting between them. This CDR3 comprises 17 residues. A note on this clonotype: No antigen is known for it.

The sequencing sample was made of blood. The chain recombines TRBV5-1 with TRBJ2-3, with a possible D match to TRBD2 (5 bases). The clonotype was recovered from a human donor in good health. The CDR3 here is CASSSNPSGSSTDTQYF. CDR3 DNA: TGCGCCAGCAGCTCGAACCCCAGCGGATCTAGCACAGATACGCAGTATTTT.